This T cell receptor beta chain was sequenced for a study of T cell clones after liver transplantation. Study background: Graft-donor-reactive sequences were compared with third-party-reactive TCRbeta sequences from pre-transplant mixed lymphocyte reactions. Study findings and constraints: Rather than being deleted, graft donor-reactive T cells may have moved into the graft. Low donor cell numbers restricted donor-reactive repertoire measurement in two subjects.

The CDR3 runs 13 residues. Germline CDR1 and CDR2: SGHTA and FQGTGA. Trimming took off 5 bases at V and 6 bases at J, with 13 bases between the two ends. Clones were sequenced by immunoSEQ multiplex PCR, and TCRdb holds only the in-frame ones, with some missing. The sample lists about 68,000 clones, 80% to 95% seen once, with over 0.9% in the top ten. Concerning this clone: Its antigen is unknown.

Specimen: CD4+ T cells from blood, collected around 27 months after liver transplant. This chain uses TRBV7-3 with TRBJ1-1; D perhaps matches TRBD1 (6 bases). This receptor was obtained from a human patient who received a liver transplant. The graft donor may have contributed some T cells. CDR3 nucleotide sequence: TGTGCCAGCAGCCCCCTACAGGGCGCTGAAGCTTTCTTT. Protein: CASSPLQGAEAFF.